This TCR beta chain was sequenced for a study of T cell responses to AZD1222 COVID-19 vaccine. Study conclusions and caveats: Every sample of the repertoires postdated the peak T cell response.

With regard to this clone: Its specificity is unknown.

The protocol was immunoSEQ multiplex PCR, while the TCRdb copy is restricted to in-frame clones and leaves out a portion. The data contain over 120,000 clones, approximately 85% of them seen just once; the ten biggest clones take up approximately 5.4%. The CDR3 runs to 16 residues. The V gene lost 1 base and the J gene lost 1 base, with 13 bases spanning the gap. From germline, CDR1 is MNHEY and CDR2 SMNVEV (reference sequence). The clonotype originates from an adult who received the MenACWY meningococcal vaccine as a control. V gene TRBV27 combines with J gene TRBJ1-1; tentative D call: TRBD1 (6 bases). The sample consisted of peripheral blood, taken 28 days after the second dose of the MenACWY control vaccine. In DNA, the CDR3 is TGTGCCAGCAGTTTATTTCAGGGGCTCAAGAACACTGAAGCTTTCTTT. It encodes CASSLFQGLKNTEAFF.